This note documents a single TCR beta chain sequence. No antigen is known for it. This sample was included in a study of Ad26.COV2.S vaccination and SARS-CoV-2 variants. Treatment indicated: roughly 20 received Ad26.COV2.S at low or high dose, single or two shots; about 5 received placebo; per-sample allocation not given. Specimen acquisition occurred on day 63 following the initial vaccine or placebo injection. Study observations and caveats: There was reportedly substantial breadth in spike-specific CD8+ and CD4+ T cell responses after vaccination.

Using immunoSEQ multiplex PCR, the repertoire was profiled, and TCRdb retains in-frame clones only, with some absent. The table has more than 300,000 clones, around 83% seen once. The sequence came from a person between 18 and 65 years old who received the Ad26.COV2.S COVID-19 vaccine or a placebo. Material: peripheral blood, obtained in a trial of Ad26.COV2.S vaccine versus placebo.

The CDR3 is CASSERTGPYNEQFF. CDR3 DNA: TGTGCCAGCAGTGAACGGACAGGCCCTTACAATGAGCAGTTCTTC. This chain uses TRBV2 with TRBJ2-1; 7 bases line up with TRBD1. V was clipped by 2 bases and J by 4 bases; unmatched bases: 5. This CDR3 is 15 amino acids long. Germline lookup yields CDR1 SNHLY and CDR2 FYNNEI.